The rows below give T cell receptor beta chains drawn from one sample of a study of OX40 agonist ivuxolimab in advanced cancers. Produced via immunoSEQ multiplex PCR; TCRdb's table is partial and in-frame only. The sample shows some 16,000 clones, about four fifths of them seen only once. The sequencing here drew on CD4+ or CD8+ T cells sorted from blood, taken in a trial of the OX40 agonist ivuxolimab. Receptor source: an adult with an advanced solid tumor such as melanoma, head and neck, liver or kidney cancer. Both conserved end residues are part of each CDR3. A D gene is named only where the DNA matches it firmly. Clone size is stated in some rows and not others, as once, few, many or a class when expanded.

CDR3 protein: CASSTRSGYYGYTF
CDR3 DNA: TGTGCCAGTAGTACCAGGTCAGGGTACTATGGCTACACCTTC
D gene: -
V gene: TRBV19
J gene: TRBJ1-2
clone size: -

CDR3 protein: CASRSLQGGYEQYF
CDR3 DNA: TGTGCCAGCAGGAGTCTACAGGGTGGCTACGAGCAGTACTTC
D gene: -
V gene: TRBV5-4
J gene: TRBJ2-7
clone size: -

CDR3 protein: CASRENTEAFF
CDR3 DNA: TGTGCCAGCAGGGAAAACACTGAAGCTTTCTTT
D gene: -
V gene: TRBV6-9
J gene: TRBJ1-1
clone size: -

CDR3 protein: CASSPLGVYPGETQYF
CDR3 DNA: TGTGCCAGCAGTCCCCTGGGGGTTTATCCGGGAGAGACCCAGTACTTC
D gene: -
V gene: TRBV27
J gene: TRBJ2-5
clone size: few

CDR3 protein: CASIEQGYSNQPQHF
CDR3 DNA: TGTGCCAGTATCGAGCAGGGATATAGCAATCAGCCCCAGCATTTT
D gene: -
V gene: TRBV19
J gene: TRBJ1-5
clone size: -

CDR3 protein: CASSFGTGYNEQFF
CDR3 DNA: TGTGCCAGCAGCTTCGGGACAGGGTACAATGAGCAGTTCTTC
D gene: TRBD1
V gene: TRBV5-6
J gene: TRBJ2-1
clone size: -

CDR3 protein: CASSAAGTAPLYEQYF
CDR3 DNA: TGTGCCAGCAGCGCAGCCGGGACCGCGCCCCTCTACGAGCAGTACTTC
D gene: -
V gene: TRBV5-6
J gene: TRBJ2-7
clone size: medium-sized

CDR3 protein: CASSLRGDSYGYTF
CDR3 DNA: TGTGCCAGCAGCTTGCGGGGGGATAGCTATGGCTACACCTTC
D gene: -
V gene: TRBV5-4
J gene: TRBJ1-2
clone size: -

CDR3 protein: CASSLYGGTEAFF
CDR3 DNA: TGTGCCAGCAGCTTATACGGGGGAACTGAAGCTTTCTTT
D gene: -
V gene: TRBV11-3
J gene: TRBJ1-1
clone size: -

CDR3 protein: CASSFTGPGNTIYF
CDR3 DNA: TGTGCCAGCAGCTTCACAGGACCTGGAAACACCATATATTTT
D gene: -
V gene: TRBV7-6
J gene: TRBJ1-3
clone size: -

CDR3 protein: CASSLPRGTTEAFF
CDR3 DNA: TGTGCCAGCAGCTTACCTCGTGGGACTACTGAAGCTTTCTTT
D gene: -
V gene: TRBV11-3
J gene: TRBJ1-1
clone size: -

CDR3 protein: CASSLTGSSYEQYF
CDR3 DNA: TGTGCCAGCAGTTTGACAGGGAGCTCCTACGAGCAGTACTTC
D gene: TRBD1
V gene: TRBV28
J gene: TRBJ2-7
clone size: once

CDR3 protein: CASSYELAGGGYEQYF
CDR3 DNA: TGTGCCAGCAGTTACGAACTAGCGGGGGGCGGGTACGAGCAGTACTTC
D gene: TRBD2
V gene: TRBV6-5
J gene: TRBJ2-7
clone size: once

CDR3 protein: CASNANPGYEQYF
CDR3 DNA: TGTGCCAGCAATGCAAATCCCGGCTACGAGCAGTACTTC
D gene: -
V gene: TRBV6-5
J gene: TRBJ2-7
clone size: -

CDR3 protein: CASRTSPGNTIYF
CDR3 DNA: TGTGCCAGCAGAACATCTCCTGGAAACACCATATATTTT
D gene: -
V gene: TRBV11-3
J gene: TRBJ1-3
clone size: -

CDR3 protein: CASSSPTGGQETQYF
CDR3 DNA: TGTGCCAGCAGCTCCCCTACGGGGGGGCAAGAGACCCAGTACTTC
D gene: TRBD2
V gene: TRBV7-2
J gene: TRBJ2-5
clone size: -

CDR3 protein: CASSFLGGTEAFF
CDR3 DNA: TGTGCCAGCAGCTTTTTAGGGGGCACTGAAGCTTTCTTT
D gene: -
V gene: TRBV13
J gene: TRBJ1-1
clone size: -

CDR3 protein: CASSVGEYAGTAPYEQYF
CDR3 DNA: TGTGCCAGCAGCGTCGGGGAATATGCCGGGACAGCACCCTACGAGCAGTACTTC
D gene: TRBD1
V gene: TRBV9
J gene: TRBJ2-7
clone size: -

CDR3 protein: CASSTLTGTNTEAFF
CDR3 DNA: TGTGCCAGCAGCACCCTGACAGGGACGAACACTGAAGCTTTCTTT
D gene: TRBD1
V gene: TRBV5-6
J gene: TRBJ1-1
clone size: -

CDR3 protein: CASSLGGGPSYEQYF
CDR3 DNA: TGTGCCAGCAGCTTAGGCGGGGGACCTTCTTACGAGCAGTACTTC
D gene: TRBD2
V gene: TRBV11-2
J gene: TRBJ2-7
clone size: -

CDR3 protein: CASSLEWAGYSNQPQHF
CDR3 DNA: TGTGCCAGCAGCTTGGAGTGGGCCGGTTATAGCAATCAGCCCCAGCATTTT
D gene: -
V gene: TRBV5-5
J gene: TRBJ1-5
clone size: -

CDR3 protein: CASSPDGGAEGYTF
CDR3 DNA: TGTGCCAGCAGCCCTGACGGGGGGGCCGAAGGCTACACCTTC
D gene: -
V gene: TRBV9
J gene: TRBJ1-2
clone size: once

CDR3 protein: CASSYTEGSEAFF
CDR3 DNA: TGCGCCAGCAGCTACACTGAGGGGTCTGAAGCTTTCTTT
D gene: -
V gene: TRBV5-1
J gene: TRBJ1-1
clone size: few

CDR3 protein: CASSLGSLGVNGYTF
CDR3 DNA: TGTGCCAGCAGTTTAGGAAGCCTGGGAGTGAATGGCTACACCTTC
D gene: -
V gene: TRBV27
J gene: TRBJ1-2
clone size: medium-sized

CDR3 protein: CASSLRNRRPYEQYF
CDR3 DNA: TGTGCCAGCAGCTTACGAAACAGAAGGCCCTACGAGCAGTACTTC
D gene: -
V gene: TRBV5-6
J gene: TRBJ2-7
clone size: -

CDR3 protein: CASSPSGTGPEAFF
CDR3 DNA: TGTGCCAGCAGTCCCTCCGGGACAGGGCCTGAAGCTTTCTTT
D gene: TRBD1
V gene: TRBV6-1
J gene: TRBJ1-1
clone size: once

CDR3 protein: CASSYSTVLEQFF
CDR3 DNA: TGTGCCAGCAGTTATTCGACAGTACTTGAGCAGTTCTTC
D gene: -
V gene: TRBV4-2
J gene: TRBJ2-1
clone size: -

CDR3 protein: CASSFDTIEAFF
CDR3 DNA: TGTGCCAGCAGCTTTGACACAATTGAAGCTTTCTTT
D gene: -
V gene: TRBV5-4
J gene: TRBJ1-1
clone size: few

CDR3 protein: CAIRPDSADPYEQYF
CDR3 DNA: TGTGCCATCAGACCGGACAGTGCAGATCCCTACGAGCAGTACTTC
D gene: -
V gene: TRBV10-3
J gene: TRBJ2-7
clone size: -

CDR3 protein: CASSAGGGDAFF
CDR3 DNA: TGTGCCAGCAGCGCAGGGGGCGGCGATGCTTTCTTT
D gene: TRBD1
V gene: TRBV13
J gene: TRBJ1-1
clone size: -

CDR3 protein: CASSQLLAGITDTQYF
CDR3 DNA: TGCGCCAGCAGCCAGCTGCTAGCGGGGATAACAGATACGCAGTATTTT
D gene: TRBD2
V gene: TRBV4-1
J gene: TRBJ2-3
clone size: -

CDR3 protein: CARASTDTQYF
CDR3 DNA: TGTGCCAGAGCTAGCACAGATACGCAGTATTTT
D gene: -
V gene: TRBV19
J gene: TRBJ2-3
clone size: -

CDR3 protein: CASSLIWTGNSPLHF
CDR3 DNA: TGTGCCAGCAGCTTAATTTGGACAGGGAATTCACCCCTCCACTTT
D gene: TRBD1
V gene: TRBV7-2
J gene: TRBJ1-6
clone size: -

CDR3 protein: CASSLLARGFNEQFF
CDR3 DNA: TGTGCCAGCAGTTTGTTGGCCAGGGGTTTTAATGAGCAGTTCTTC
D gene: -
V gene: TRBV5-4
J gene: TRBJ2-1
clone size: -

CDR3 protein: CASSLGAGRAYEQYF
CDR3 DNA: TGTGCCAGCAGTTTGGGGGCAGGGAGGGCCTACGAGCAGTACTTC
D gene: -
V gene: TRBV27
J gene: TRBJ2-7
clone size: -

CDR3 protein: CASRRETGELFF
CDR3 DNA: TGTGCCAGTAGAAGAGAGACCGGGGAGCTGTTTTTT
D gene: -
V gene: TRBV19
J gene: TRBJ2-2
clone size: once

CDR3 protein: CASSLVGGLSGNTIYF
CDR3 DNA: TGTGCCAGCAGCTTAGTAGGGGGCCTCTCTGGAAACACCATATATTTT
D gene: TRBD1
V gene: TRBV7-8
J gene: TRBJ1-3
clone size: -

CDR3 protein: CASSSTGAYEQYF
CDR3 DNA: TGTGCCAGCAGTTCTACAGGAGCCTACGAGCAGTACTTC
D gene: -
V gene: TRBV27
J gene: TRBJ2-7
clone size: -

CDR3 protein: CASSGRTGDHQETQYF
CDR3 DNA: TGTGCCAGCAGTGGAAGGACAGGAGACCACCAAGAGACCCAGTACTTC
D gene: TRBD1
V gene: TRBV7-9
J gene: TRBJ2-5
clone size: -

CDR3 protein: CASRATGHSYEQYF
CDR3 DNA: TGCGCCAGCCGAGCGACAGGGCATTCCTACGAGCAGTACTTC
D gene: TRBD1
V gene: TRBV5-1
J gene: TRBJ2-7
clone size: -

CDR3 protein: CASTGAWVPNEKLFF
CDR3 DNA: TGCGCCAGCACCGGGGCGTGGGTTCCTAATGAAAAACTGTTTTTT
D gene: -
V gene: TRBV4-1
J gene: TRBJ1-4
clone size: -

CDR3 protein: CASSTQRGDQETQYF
CDR3 DNA: TGTGCCAGCAGTACCCAGCGGGGGGATCAAGAGACCCAGTACTTC
D gene: TRBD2
V gene: TRBV27
J gene: TRBJ2-5
clone size: once

CDR3 protein: CASSQDNPPFSDGYTF
CDR3 DNA: TGCGCCAGCAGCCAAGATAATCCCCCTTTTTCGGATGGCTACACCTTC
D gene: -
V gene: TRBV4-1
J gene: TRBJ1-2
clone size: -

CDR3 protein: CASSTQGINQPQHF
CDR3 DNA: TGTGCCAGCAGCACTCAGGGTATCAATCAGCCCCAGCATTTT
D gene: -
V gene: TRBV7-9
J gene: TRBJ1-5
clone size: -

CDR3 protein: CASSMTAGKYYEQYF
CDR3 DNA: TGTGCCAGTAGTATGACGGCAGGGAAATATTACGAGCAGTACTTC
D gene: -
V gene: TRBV19
J gene: TRBJ2-7
clone size: few

CDR3 protein: CASSVGGNQPQHF
CDR3 DNA: TGTGCCAGCAGTGTGGGTGGCAATCAGCCCCAGCATTTT
D gene: -
V gene: TRBV5-4
J gene: TRBJ1-5
clone size: -

CDR3 protein: CASSPSPRLGQFF
CDR3 DNA: TGTGCCAGCAGTCCCTCCCCCCGACTCGGGCAGTTCTTC
D gene: -
V gene: TRBV27
J gene: TRBJ2-1
clone size: -

CDR3 protein: CASRGTGTGTEAFF
CDR3 DNA: TGTGCCAGCCGGGGGACGGGTACAGGCACTGAAGCTTTCTTT
D gene: -
V gene: TRBV2
J gene: TRBJ1-1
clone size: -

CDR3 protein: CASSLVAGRAAYEQYF
CDR3 DNA: TGCGCCAGCAGCTTGGTTGCGGGAAGAGCTGCCTACGAGCAGTACTTC
D gene: -
V gene: TRBV5-1
J gene: TRBJ2-7
clone size: few

CDR3 protein: CASSSDREGLYYGYTF
CDR3 DNA: TGTGCCAGCAGCTCGGACAGGGAGGGATTATACTATGGCTACACCTTC
D gene: TRBD1
V gene: TRBV7-9
J gene: TRBJ1-2
clone size: -

CDR3 protein: CASSPLGAGGNYGYTF
CDR3 DNA: TGCGCCAGCAGCCCCCTGGGGGCAGGGGGAAACTATGGCTACACCTTC
D gene: TRBD1
V gene: TRBV4-1
J gene: TRBJ1-2
clone size: -

CDR3 protein: CASSQGRDRGEDTEAFF
CDR3 DNA: TGCGCCAGCAGCCAAGGTCGGGACAGGGGCGAGGACACTGAAGCTTTCTTT
D gene: TRBD1
V gene: TRBV4-3
J gene: TRBJ1-1
clone size: few

CDR3 protein: CASSAGSTNEKLFF
CDR3 DNA: TGTGCCAGTAGCGCGGGGTCAACTAATGAAAAACTGTTTTTT
D gene: -
V gene: TRBV7-2
J gene: TRBJ1-4
clone size: -

CDR3 protein: CASSFGGYYGYTF
CDR3 DNA: TGTGCCAGCAGTTTTGGAGGGTATTATGGCTACACCTTC
D gene: -
V gene: TRBV27
J gene: TRBJ1-2
clone size: -